Given below is one T cell receptor (beta chain) in context. What it recognizes is unknown. Germline CDR1 reads SQVTM; CDR2 reads ANQGSEA. V lost 7 bases and J lost 7, with 13 bases in between. The CDR3 is made up of 12 amino acids. The record originates from a study of cytomegalovirus exposure and HLA in healthy donors. The study, taken as a whole, reports: Reports described diagnosis of cytomegalovirus status by the classifier as highly specific and sensitive. Among TCR beta chains, those listed as cytomegalovirus-associated numbered around 180. Association with HLA alleles at 0.05 false discovery rate was found for about 17,000 TCR beta sequences in a later analysis. Most subjects had HLA-A and HLA-B alleles reportedly predicted accurately by TCR beta sequences.

PCR used 60 Vbeta primers and 13 Jbeta primers. Method: immunoSEQ multiplex PCR; TCRdb's copy keeps in-frame clones and lacks some. The data show some 93,000 clones, with over 60% seen just once and about 5.5% held by the top ten. The origin of this receptor is a boy younger than 18 in good health and CMV-seropositive. The sequenced sample was PBMCs. V is TRBV29-1 and J is TRBJ2-2; D is perhaps TRBD2 (6 bases). CDR3 DNA: TGCAGCGCCCCACTGGGAGGCGGGGAGCTGTTTTTT. The encoded protein is CSAPLGGGELFF.